Listed below are T cell receptor beta chains from one sample, sequenced in a study of cytomegalovirus exposure and HLA in healthy donors. The data were produced by immunoSEQ multiplex PCR, yet TCRdb's version contains in-frame clones alone and is incomplete. The repertoire includes some 140,000 clones, around three quarters of them detected once, and roughly 1% sits in the top ten. The material sequenced was PBMCs. The receptors originated from a man between 18 and 29 years old in good health and CMV-seronegative. The CDR3 runs from the conserved cysteine through the conserved F or W. D genes are given only for firm matches. Rows give clone size only sometimes, using once, few, many, or a class for an expanded clone.

J: TRBJ2-7; V: TRBV19; D: TRBD2; size: .; CDR3: CASSPRPGLAAHSYEQYF; DNA: TGTGCCAGTAGTCCCCGTCCGGGACTAGCGGCCCATTCCTACGAGCAGTACTTC
J: TRBJ1-2; V: TRBV7-9; D: TRBD1; size: .; CDR3: CASTTNRGNYGYTF; DNA: TGTGCCAGCACCACAAACAGGGGTAACTATGGCTACACCTTC
J: TRBJ1-2; V: TRBV4-3; D: TRBD1; size: .; CDR3: CASSQDRATGGYGYTF; DNA: TGCGCCAGCAGCCAAGATAGGGCCACAGGGGGCTATGGCTACACCTTC
J: TRBJ2-1; V: TRBV10-2; D: .; size: .; CDR3: CASSDLPGYNEQFF; DNA: TGCGCCAGCAGTGATTTACCGGGGTACAATGAGCAGTTCTTC
J: TRBJ1-3; V: TRBV18; D: .; size: once; CDR3: CASSSKTGLSGNTIYF; DNA: TGTGCCAGCTCAAGCAAAACAGGGCTATCTGGAAACACCATATATTTT
J: TRBJ1-5; V: TRBV2; D: .; size: .; CDR3: CASSEAGGGNQPQHF; DNA: TGTGCCAGCAGTGAGGCGGGGGGCGGCAATCAGCCCCAGCATTTT
J: TRBJ1-3; V: TRBV7-9; D: .; size: .; CDR3: CASSTRRGNTIYF; DNA: TGTGCCAGCAGCACAAGGAGAGGAAACACCATATATTTT
J: TRBJ1-1; V: TRBV19; D: .; size: .; CDR3: CASSIARQGNTEAFF; DNA: TGTGCCAGTAGTATAGCCCGGCAGGGGAACACTGAAGCTTTCTTT
J: TRBJ2-5; V: TRBV5-1; D: TRBD1; size: .; CDR3: CASSSTGGWETQYF; DNA: TGCGCCAGCAGCTCGACAGGGGGTTGGGAGACCCAGTACTTC
J: TRBJ2-1; V: TRBV19; D: TRBD1; size: .; CDR3: CASSLAGGAWDEQFF; DNA: TGTGCCAGTAGTTTGGCAGGGGGCGCTTGGGATGAGCAGTTCTTC
J: TRBJ1-1; V: TRBV18; D: .; size: .; CDR3: CASSLGRENTEAFF; DNA: TGTGCCAGCTCACTAGGGCGGGAGAACACTGAAGCTTTCTTT
J: TRBJ1-2; V: TRBV7-9; D: TRBD1; size: .; CDR3: CASSNPGQGSDYGYTF; DNA: TGTGCCAGCAGCAACCCGGGACAGGGTAGCGACTATGGCTACACCTTC
J: TRBJ2-6; V: TRBV5-5; D: .; size: .; CDR3: CASSDRSGANVLTF; DNA: TGTGCCAGCAGCGACAGATCTGGGGCCAACGTCCTGACTTTC
J: TRBJ1-2; V: TRBV5-1; D: .; size: once; CDR3: CASSSTNAPWEGYTF; DNA: TGCGCCAGCAGCTCCACTAATGCACCGTGGGAGGGCTACACCTTC
J: TRBJ2-5; V: TRBV7-9; D: .; size: .; CDR3: CASSRRGGTDQETQYF; DNA: TGTGCCAGCAGCCGTCGCGGAGGGACGGACCAAGAGACCCAGTACTTC
J: TRBJ2-7; V: TRBV12-5; D: .; size: .; CDR3: CASGDSYEQYF; DNA: TGTGCTAGTGGAGACAGCTACGAGCAGTACTTC
J: TRBJ1-5; V: TRBV4-3; D: .; size: .; CDR3: CASSQVPDIGNQPQHF; DNA: TGCGCCAGCAGCCAAGTGCCGGACATTGGCAATCAGCCCCAGCATTTT
J: TRBJ2-7; V: TRBV5-1; D: TRBD1; size: .; CDR3: CASNYGQGGEQYF; DNA: TGCGCCAGCAACTATGGACAGGGCGGAGAGCAGTACTTC
J: TRBJ1-5; V: TRBV5-1; D: TRBD1; size: .; CDR3: CASSLEGGSNQPQHF; DNA: TGCGCCAGCAGCTTGGAAGGGGGCAGCAATCAGCCCCAGCATTTT
J: TRBJ1-1; V: TRBV7-9; D: .; size: .; CDR3: CASSSRVGLPEAFF; DNA: TGTGCCAGCAGCTCCAGGGTAGGGCTACCTGAAGCTTTCTTT
J: TRBJ2-6; V: TRBV11-3; D: .; size: .; CDR3: CASSRVRWQGISGANVLTF; DNA: TGTGCCAGCAGCCGTGTGCGTTGGCAGGGGATCTCTGGGGCCAACGTCCTGACTTTC
J: TRBJ2-2; V: TRBV7-3; D: TRBD2; size: once; CDR3: CASSAAGLAGGISTGELFF; DNA: TGTGCCAGCAGCGCCGCGGGACTAGCGGGGGGCATAAGCACCGGGGAGCTGTTTTTT
J: TRBJ2-5; V: TRBV10-3; D: .; size: .; CDR3: CAISEFGGLLQETQYF; DNA: TGTGCCATCAGTGAGTTCGGGGGGCTGCTCCAAGAGACCCAGTACTTC
J: TRBJ1-2; V: TRBV6-5; D: TRBD1; size: once; CDR3: CASRSYGQGLYGYTF; DNA: TGTGCCAGCAGATCCTACGGACAGGGACTCTATGGCTACACCTTC
J: TRBJ1-5; V: TRBV6-1; D: TRBD1; size: once; CDR3: CASTSGTANNQPQHF; DNA: TGTGCCAGCACCTCCGGGACAGCAAACAATCAGCCCCAGCATTTT
J: TRBJ2-1; V: TRBV27; D: TRBD2; size: .; CDR3: CASSFMRGGPYNEQFF; DNA: TGTGCCAGCAGTTTCATGCGGGGGGGCCCCTACAATGAGCAGTTCTTC
J: TRBJ2-1; V: TRBV7-9; D: .; size: once; CDR3: CASTGEGGTYNEQFF; DNA: TGTGCCAGCACCGGGGAGGGGGGTACCTACAATGAGCAGTTCTTC
J: TRBJ1-1; V: TRBV14; D: .; size: .; CDR3: CASSHGGGTLAFF; DNA: TGTGCCAGCAGCCATGGGGGAGGGACCTTAGCTTTCTTT
J: TRBJ2-7; V: TRBV10-2; D: TRBD1; size: .; CDR3: CASTDRGHGSYEQYF; DNA: TGCGCCAGCACCGACAGGGGCCACGGCTCCTACGAGCAGTACTTC
J: TRBJ2-7; V: TRBV4-3; D: TRBD2; size: .; CDR3: CASSQEARGTTYEQYF; DNA: TGCGCCAGCAGCCAAGAAGCGCGGGGGACTACCTACGAGCAGTACTTC
J: TRBJ1-1; V: TRBV11-1; D: .; size: .; CDR3: CASSPRFTEAFF; DNA: TGTGCCAGCAGCCCCAGATTCACTGAAGCTTTCTTT
J: TRBJ1-1; V: TRBV19; D: .; size: .; CDR3: CASSIQGRSEAFF; DNA: TGTGCCAGTAGTATCCAGGGTAGGTCTGAAGCTTTCTTT
J: TRBJ2-7; V: TRBV5-8; D: .; size: few; CDR3: CASSLGVSYEQYF; DNA: TGTGCCAGCAGCCTCGGAGTCTCCTACGAGCAGTACTTC
J: TRBJ2-7; V: TRBV9; D: TRBD1; size: .; CDR3: CASSVAPAGGENEQYF; DNA: TGTGCCAGCAGCGTAGCCCCGGCAGGGGGCGAGAACGAGCAGTACTTC
J: TRBJ2-5; V: TRBV5-6; D: .; size: .; CDR3: CASTPGGGYQETQYF; DNA: TGTGCCAGCACCCCCGGAGGCGGGTATCAAGAGACCCAGTACTTC
J: TRBJ2-1; V: TRBV25-1; D: .; size: .; CDR3: CASSEYRVGEQFF; DNA: TGTGCCAGCAGTGAATATCGCGTTGGTGAGCAGTTCTTC
J: TRBJ2-1; V: TRBV14; D: .; size: .; CDR3: CASSQTPLGSYNEQFF; DNA: TGTGCCAGCAGCCAGACTCCCCTCGGCTCCTACAATGAGCAGTTCTTC
J: TRBJ2-6; V: TRBV9; D: TRBD1; size: .; CDR3: CASSYPRGPLKSGANVLTF; DNA: TGTGCCAGCAGCTATCCCAGGGGGCCCCTAAAGTCTGGGGCCAACGTCCTGACTTTC
J: TRBJ1-2; V: TRBV28; D: .; size: .; CDR3: CASSSPLRNSLYGYTF; DNA: TGTGCCAGCAGTTCCCCGCTGCGGAATTCGCTCTATGGCTACACCTTC
J: TRBJ1-2; V: TRBV4-3; D: .; size: many; CDR3: CASSQEGRGNYGYTF; DNA: TGCGCCAGCAGCCAAGAGGGCCGGGGGAACTATGGCTACACCTTC
J: TRBJ1-2; V: TRBV29-1; D: .; size: .; CDR3: CSVEKGGYGYTF; DNA: TGCAGCGTTGAGAAGGGAGGCTATGGCTACACCTTC